This T cell receptor beta chain was sequenced during a study of regulatory T cells in long-lasting Graves disease. Study-level findings and limits: TRBV28, TRBJ1-2 and TRBJ2-5 were favored in persistent disease.

This CDR3 has 15 residues. In germline, CDR1 is MGHRA, CDR2 YSYEKL. The V and J ends lost 4 bases and 4 bases, in that order; junction bases with no gene match: 8. A remark on this clonotype: Its antigen is as yet unknown.

Arm-PCR of CDR3 regions and iRepertoire HTBI primers were the basis on which TCR beta libraries were built. TCRdb passed the multiplex PCR reads through MiXCR, listing each CDR3 protein once. The sample has about 400,000 distinct CDR3 sequences; over 14% are singletons. Stated time point: newly diagnosed GD, antithyroid drugs for less than 3 months. After RNA was extracted from PBMCs, the TCR library was made from it. Patients came from an endocrinology department in Xi'an, China. These data were also filed under a second study, of T cells in Graves' hyperthyroidism and ophthalmopathy. That source reports: With the HTBI primer set, the TCR CDR3 went through a first round of RT-PCR.

The TCR originated in a middle-aged woman with Graves disease. The chain couples TRBV4-1 to TRBJ2-7; 9 nucleotides align to TRBD1. This material consisted of peripheral blood mononuclear cells (PBMCs), taken at new diagnosis, from a patient treated with antithyroid drugs. CDR3 in amino acids: CASSRGGQGEYEQYF. In nucleotides, the CDR3 is TGCGCCAGCAGCCGGGGGGGACAGGGCGAGTACGAGCAGTACTTC.